The 22 T cell receptor beta chains presented below share a single source sample, sequenced in a study of beta chain features in type 1 diabetes. The sequenced template was cDNA made from the entire isolated RNA. Some clones are missing from TCRdb's copy, which holds only in-frame ones; the method was immunoSEQ multiplex PCR. There are about 240,000 clones in the sample; about 30% occur only once, and roughly 4.1% lies in the top ten. The sequenced sample was central memory CD4+ T cells from blood. These receptors all stem from a man aged 30 to 39 in good health.

Regarding this clone: This sequence may be a read error, since a much larger clone differs from it by one base. Distinct nucleotide sequences in the sample also encode this CDR3. The chain uses TRBV7-2 and TRBJ2-1; no reliable D call. The V end was cut by 1 base, the J end by 5 bases, with 6 bases between. The germline V gene encodes CDR1 SGHTA and CDR2 FQGNSA. The CDR3 is 13 residues long. The CDR3 sequence: CASSLGQNNEQFF. Written as DNA, the CDR3 is TGTGCCAGCAGCTTAGGACAAAACAATGAGCAGTTCTTC.

The gene calls are TRBV10-3 and TRBJ2-1, with a weak D call TRBD2 (5 bases). Trimming removed 4 bases at V and 6 bases at J, with 13 bases between. Germline V CDR1 and CDR2: ENHRY, SYGVKD. The CDR3 is 14 residues long. The CDR3 spells CAISGTPPGNEQFF. The DNA of the CDR3 is TGTGCCATCAGTGGGACTCCCCCAGGCAATGAGCAGTTCTTC.

This clone was recorded once. The V call is TRBV28, the J call TRBJ1-2; D gene ambiguous. Between the trimmed V and J ends, which lost 5 bases and 4 bases, there was a span of 17 bases. The CDR3 spans 15 residues. The germline gives CDR1 MDHEN, CDR2 SYDVKM. The CDR3 region is CASSPRSVAAYGYTF. CDR3 in DNA: TGTGCCAGCAGTCCCCGCTCGGTGGCAGCCTATGGCTACACCTTC.

This clone was observed many times. The V and J genes are TRBV28 and TRBJ1-5; 8 nucleotides match TRBD1. CDR3 length: 15 amino acids. Trimming at V came to 5 bases and at J to 4 bases, leaving 7 bases not matched to a gene. Looked up from germline, CDR1 is MDHEN and CDR2 is SYDVKM. The CDR3 region has the DNA TGTGCCAGCAGTACATCAGGGGGCAATAATCAGCCCCAGCATTTT. Residues: CASSTSGGNNQPQHF.

This clone was found a few times. This sequence joins TRBV7-2 and TRBJ1-5; 10 nucleotides match TRBD1. Germline V gives CDR1 SGHTA, CDR2 FQGNSA. This CDR3 region has 13 residues. Trimming cost V 6 bases and J 7 bases; bases outside gene matches: 3. In nucleotides, the CDR3 is TGTGCCAGCAGTGACAGGGGGCAACAGCCCCAGCATTTT. Translation gives CASSDRGQQPQHF.

Concerning this clone: Distinct nucleotide sequences in the sample also encode this CDR3. The gene calls are TRBV30 and TRBJ1-2, with a weak D call TRBD1 (5 bases). The CDR3 is 12 amino acids. Between the trimmed V and J ends, which lost 2 bases and 4 bases, there was a span of 8 bases. Germline assignment: CDR1 GTSNPN and CDR2 SVGIG (reference sequence). The chain's CDR3 is CAWSRDAYGYTF. The CDR3 nucleotides read TGTGCCTGGAGTAGGGACGCCTATGGCTACACCTTC.

The chain couples TRBV7-9 to TRBJ2-5; 7 positions agree with TRBD2. The CDR3 length is 13 residues. V dropped 8 bases and J dropped 2; count of bases not matched to a gene: 5. CDR1 and CDR2 from the germline V gene are SEHNR and FQNEAQ (reference sequence). CDR3 loop: CASERGLQETQYF. In DNA, the CDR3 is TGTGCCAGCGAGCGGGGACTTCAAGAGACCCAGTACTTC.

V is TRBV4-3 and J is TRBJ2-3; a weak D match, TRBD2 (5 bases). CDR1 and CDR2 (germline): LGHNA, YSLEER. This CDR3 spans 15 amino acids. Trimming shortened V by 0 bases and J by 3 bases, and 10 bases separated the two germline ends. CDR3 nucleotide sequence: TGCGCCAGCAGCCAAGAGTCTAGCAGGACAGATACGCAGTATTTT. Protein product: CASSQESSRTDTQYF.

This clone was found many times. Distinct nucleotide sequences in the sample also encode this CDR3. J is TRBJ2-5 and V is TRBV28; D may be TRBD1 (5 bases). CDR1 is MDHEN, CDR2 SYDVKM, per germline. V lost 3 bases, J lost 3 bases, and 8 bases lay in between. The CDR3 sequence is 13 residues long. This chain's CDR3 is CASSFGAKETQYF. CDR3 bases: TGTGCCAGCAGTTTTGGGGCGAAAGAGACCCAGTACTTC.

This clone was observed a handful of times. The rearrangement links TRBV29-1 to TRBJ2-7, with 8 bases that match TRBD1. The CDR3 is 11 residues long. With V trimmed by 6 bases and J by 5 bases, 3 bases remained unmatched. The germline V gene has CDR1 SQVTM and CDR2 ANQGSEA. The chain's CDR3 is CSVLTGDEQYF. In DNA, the CDR3 is TGCAGCGTCCTGACAGGGGACGAGCAGTACTTC.

The rearrangement links TRBV5-1 to TRBJ1-2; TRBD1 might be the D (6 bases). V shed 4 bases and J shed 3 bases, with 13 bases lying between them. The CDR3 runs to 14 residues. Germline V CDR1 and CDR2: SGHRS, YFSETQ. The CDR3 region is CASSRWDTDYGYTF. The CDR3 DNA is TGCGCCAGCAGCCGATGGGACACCGACTATGGCTACACCTTC.

This clone was counted many times. This sequence joins TRBV27 and TRBJ2-7; D is possibly TRBD1 (6 bases). V was shortened by 6 bases and J by 1 base, with 10 bases between the two germline ends. CDR3 length: 13 amino acids. From germline, CDR1 is MNHEY and CDR2 SMNVEV (reference sequence). In DNA form, the CDR3 reads TGTGCCAGCAGGAAGGACAGTTCCTACGAGCAGTACTTC. Translating gives CASRKDSSYEQYF.

Regarding this clone: This may arise from a read error, as a much more abundant clone is one base away. The chain couples TRBV7-8 to TRBJ2-3; no firm D call. The germline gives CDR1 SGHVS, CDR2 FQNEAQ. The CDR3 length is 12 residues. Trimming cost V 5 bases and J 0 bases, with 3 bases left between them. The CDR3 is CASSTSTDTQYF. The DNA of the CDR3 is TGTGCCAGCAGCACTAGCACAGATACGCAGTATTTT.

The rearrangement joins TRBV30 to TRBJ1-6, with D perhaps TRBD1 (5 bases). Per the germline V gene, CDR1 is GTSNPN and CDR2 is SVGIG (reference sequence). The CDR3 covers 12 residues. Trimming removed 1 base from V and 9 bases from J, with 7 bases in between. The CDR3 region is CAWSETASPLHF. CDR3 nucleotides: TGTGCCTGGAGTGAGACAGCTTCACCCCTCCACTTT.

The V gene is TRBV6-5, the J gene TRBJ1-2; D ambiguous. The ends were cut back, 6 bases at V and 2 bases at J, with 10 bases in the middle. The CDR3 has 13 amino acids. CDR1 is MNHEY and CDR2 is SVGAGI in the germline V gene. The CDR3 region is CASRTDANYGYTF. The DNA of the CDR3 is TGTGCCAGCAGAACGGACGCAAACTATGGCTACACCTTC.

The chain recombines TRBV7-2 with TRBJ1-4; maybe TRBD1 (5 bases). CDR1 and CDR2 (germline): SGHTA, FQGNSA. V was pared by 7 bases and J by 6 bases, with 12 bases between. This CDR3 is 13 amino acids long. CDR3 nucleotide sequence: TGTGCCAGCAACACCTGGGGGGATGAAAAACTGTTTTTT. It specifies CASNTWGDEKLFF.

CDR3 bases: TGCGCCAGCAGCTTCACCCCCGGGACAGGGGATTATCACGGGGAGCTGTTTTTT. Encoded protein: CASSFTPGTGDYHGELFF. This sequence joins TRBV5-1 and TRBJ2-2; 10 bases match TRBD1. The V segment lost 2 bases and the J segment 7 bases; nucleotides outside the gene matches: 14. CDR1 is SGHRS, CDR2 YFSETQ, per germline. The CDR3 extends over 18 amino acids.

The J gene is TRBJ1-1, the V gene TRBV14; D ambiguous. Trimming removed 1 base from V and 8 bases from J, with 5 bases in between. The CDR3 runs to 11 residues. Germline CDR1 is SGHDN and CDR2 is FVKESK. The DNA for the CDR3 is TGTGCCAGCAGCCAAGGGGTAGAAGCTTTCTTT. Its protein is CASSQGVEAFF.

This clone was found a few times. The chain carries TRBV2 and TRBJ1-2; D call uncertain. Trimming stripped 5 bases from V and 1 base from J, with 2 bases between. Germline CDR1 reads SNHLY; CDR2 reads FYNNEI. The CDR3 is made up of 11 amino acids. As DNA, the CDR3 is TGTGCCAGCAGTAATAACTATGGCTACACCTTC. Its translation is CASSNNYGYTF. Together with reference TRBV2 and TRBJ1-2, the CDR3 gives the full variable domain: EPEVTQTPSHQVTQMGQEVILRCVPISNHLYFYWYRQILGQKVEFLVSFYNNEISEKSEIFDDQFSVERPDGSNFTLKIRSTKLEDSAMYFCASSNNYGYTFGSGTRLTVV.

The J gene is TRBJ2-7, the V gene TRBV7-9, with D maybe TRBD1 (6 bases). CDR3 length: 14 residues. V was shortened by 1 base and J by 10 bases, with 17 bases between the two germline ends. Germline lookup yields CDR1 SEHNR and CDR2 FQNEAQ (reference sequence). The CDR3 region has the DNA TGTGCCAGCAGCTTAGATCGAGGGGGAGCGGAACAGTACTTC. Its protein is CASSLDRGGAEQYF.

V usage is TRBV15 and J usage is TRBJ2-4; TRBD1 matches 7 bases. Trimming at V came to 3 bases and at J to 10 bases, leaving 9 bases not matched to a gene. The germline V gene encodes CDR1 LNHNV and CDR2 YYDKDF (reference sequence). The CDR3 extends over 14 amino acids. CDR3 nucleotide sequence: TGTGCCACCAGCAGGGACAGGAGCCAAGGGATTCAGTACTTC. Its translation is CATSRDRSQGIQYF.

This clone turned up a few times. The rearrangement links TRBV5-1 to TRBJ2-5, with 11 bases fitting TRBD1. The germline CDR1 and CDR2 sequences are SGHRS and YFSETQ. Losses at the gene ends were 3 bases for V and 5 bases for J; bases not matched to a gene: 6. The CDR3 sequence is 15 residues long. CDR3: CASSSGQGAGETQYF. Here the CDR3 DNA reads TGCGCCAGCAGCTCCGGACAGGGGGCAGGGGAGACCCAGTACTTC. Together with reference TRBV5-1 and TRBJ2-5, the CDR3 gives the full variable domain: KAGVTQTPRYLIKTRGQQVTLSCSPISGHRSVSWYQQTPGQGLQFLFEYFSETQRNKGNFPGRFSGRQFSNSRSEMNVSTLELGDSALYLCASSSGQGAGETQYFGPGTRLLVL.